A single sample gave rise to the 25 T cell receptor beta chains below, sequenced in a study of glioma-infiltrating T cells. Amplification of TCR alpha and beta CDR3 regions from RNA used iRepertoire nested multiplex PCR. TCRdb called the multiplex PCR reads again in MiXCR, with one record for every CDR3 protein. The sample gives roughly 200,000 distinct CDR3 sequences, about 40% of which show up once; roughly 5.2% is in the top ten. The material sequenced was glioma tissue, nonneoplastic brain tissue, or PBMCs (not recorded which). These receptor sequences come from a human donor with low-grade glioma or glioblastoma, undergoing nonglioma brain surgery, or in good health (not recorded which).

This clonotype appeared a few times. This sequence joins TRBV4-1 and TRBJ1-2; no clear D gene. The CDR3 consists of 16 residues. Germline values: CDR1 MGHRA, CDR2 YSYEKL. Trimming stripped 1 base from V and 4 bases from J, with 16 bases between. Here the CDR3 DNA reads TGCGCCAGCAGCCAAGTTCTCGGATCCGGCACCTATGGCTACACCTTC. This encodes CASSQVLGSGTYGYTF.

The chain couples TRBV2 to TRBJ2-3; unclear D gene. V lost 6 bases, J lost 3 bases, and 16 bases lay in between. Germline V gene data show CDR1 as SNHLY and CDR2 as FYNNEI. This CDR3 comprises 15 residues. The CDR3 coding sequence is TGTGCCAGCAGCTTAGGGATAGGTGGGACAGATACGCAGTATTTT. This codes for CASSLGIGGTDTQYF.

At least ten counts were recorded for this clonotype. V gene TRBV6-6 combines with J gene TRBJ2-7; D is possibly TRBD2 (6 bases). Trimming shortened V by 0 bases and J by 0 bases, and 12 bases separated the two germline ends. Germline V gene data show CDR1 as MNHNY and CDR2 as SVGAGI (reference sequence). The CDR3 consists of 16 residues. The DNA for the CDR3 is TGTGCCAGCAGTTACTCGATGGGAGGTCTCTCCTACGAGCAGTACTTC. This translates into CASSYSMGGLSYEQYF.

To note about this clonotype: A much larger clone differs by one base, so this may be a read error. This chain connects TRBV6-4 to TRBJ2-2; TRBD2 might be the D (5 bases). The ends were cut back, 3 bases at V and 5 bases at J, with 10 bases in the middle. The length of the CDR3 is 14 residues. Germline V gives CDR1 MRHNA, CDR2 SNTAGT. The CDR3 DNA reads as TGTGCCAGCAGTGAAGGGAGAAAGACCGGGGAGCTGTTTTTT. Protein: CASSEGRKTGELFF.

At least ten counts were recorded for this clonotype. CDR3 in DNA: TGTGCCAGCAGCCAAGAAGGGGAAGTTGGCAGCCCCCACTATGGCTACACCTTC. Translating gives CASSQEGEVGSPHYGYTF. This chain links TRBV4-2 with TRBJ1-2; possible D gene TRBD1, 5 bases. From germline, CDR1 is LGHNA and CDR2 YNFKEQ. There are 18 residues in the CDR3. V lost 0 bases to trimming and J lost 3 bases, with 20 bases between them.

The chain combines TRBV9 with TRBJ1-6; TRBD1 is a possible D gene (5 bases). CDR3 length: 16 residues. Between the trimmed V and J ends, which lost 4 bases and 7 bases, there was a span of 18 bases. Germline CDR1 and CDR2: SGDLS and YYNGEE. The CDR3 region is CASSLRGSQRNSPLHF. CDR3 DNA: TGTGCCAGCAGCTTAAGGGGCAGCCAGCGAAATTCACCCCTCCACTTT.

Ten or more counts support this clonotype. The V gene is TRBV2, the J gene TRBJ1-5, with D unclear. Germline assignment: CDR1 SNHLY and CDR2 FYNNEI. The germline V and J ends were trimmed by 3 bases and 5 bases, with 17 bases remaining between them. CDR3 length equals 16 residues. For the CDR3, the DNA is TGTGCCAGCAGTGATTGGGGTTTCATTGGTCATCAGCCCCAGCATTTT. Protein sequence: CASSDWGFIGHQPQHF. Full variable domain (outside the CDR3, taken from reference TRBV2 and TRBJ1-5): EPEVTQTPSHQVTQMGQEVILRCVPISNHLYFYWYRQILGQKVEFLVSFYNNEISEKSEIFDDQFSVERPDGSNFTLKIRSTKLEDSAMYFCASSDWGFIGHQPQHFGDGTRLSIL.

The chain links TRBV6-2 or TRBV6-3 to TRBJ2-1; D remains ambiguous. The CDR3 runs 15 residues. CDR1 and CDR2 (germline): MNHEY, SVGEGT. Trimming took 6 bases from V and 10 from J, leaving 22 bases between them. DNA for the CDR3: TGTGCCAGCAGCCAAACGTTCGGAAGCTCCTACGAGCAGTTCTTC. Amino acids: CASSQTFGSSYEQFF.

Worth noting for this clonotype: It may be a read error: a sequence one base away is much more abundant. The chain uses TRBV7-2 and TRBJ2-3, with D uncertain. This CDR3 contains 14 residues. Germline CDR1 reads SGHTA; CDR2 reads FQGNSA. CDR3 region: CASSQVATKDTQYF. CDR3 nucleotide sequence: TGCGCCAGCAGCCAGGTCGCCACCAAAGATACGCAGTATTTT.

The V and J genes are TRBV2 and TRBJ1-5; unclear D gene. Germline CDR1 and CDR2: SNHLY and FYNNEI. The CDR3 consists of 13 residues. V lost 2 bases, J lost 8 bases, and 10 bases lay in between. Here the CDR3 reads CASSELQCKPQHF. CDR3 coding DNA: TGTGCCAGCAGTGAACTACAATGTAAGCCCCAGCATTTT.

Note on this clonotype: A read error may be the cause here, since a much bigger clone is one base away. The gene calls are TRBV15 and TRBJ1-2, with 10 bases aligning to TRBD1. This CDR3 region has 15 residues. The germline gives CDR1 LNHNV, CDR2 YYDKDF (reference sequence). The CDR3 DNA reads TGTGCCACCAGCAGCTGGGACAGGGGCTTCTATAGCTACACCTTC. This gives the protein CATSSWDRGFYSYTF.

This clonotype has only one observation. The junction departs from germline at one end; a sequencing error may be responsible. The V gene is TRBV2, the J gene TRBJ2-2; possibly TRBD1 or TRBD2 for D (5 bases each). The CDR3 consists of 13 residues. Per the germline V gene, CDR1 is SNHLY and CDR2 is FYNNEI. The CDR3 coding sequence is TGTGCCACATCTACAGCAAACACCGGGGACCTGTTTTTT. Translated: CATSTANTGDLFF.

The table lists this clonotype with a few counts. The rearrangement uses TRBV14 and TRBJ1-1, with 7 bases lining up with TRBD1. The V segment lost 7 bases and the J segment 0 bases; nucleotides outside the gene matches: 14. The CDR3 is made up of 17 amino acids. Germline CDR1 is SGHDN and CDR2 is FVKESK. CDR3 DNA: TGTGCCAGCAACTTGTCCCCCCCCGGGACAGTGAACACTGAAGCTTTCTTT. Protein product: CASNLSPPGTVNTEAFF.

This clonotype occurred many times. The chain is built from TRBV20-1 and TRBJ2-3; 7 bases match TRBD2. Germline lookup yields CDR1 DFQATT and CDR2 SNEGSKA (reference sequence). The V gene end was trimmed by 2 bases and the J gene end by 1 base; junction bases not matched to a gene: 6. The CDR3 runs to 15 residues. The DNA for the CDR3 is TGCAGTGCTAGATCGTTAGCGGGCCGCACAGATACGCAGTATTTT. It is translated as CSARSLAGRTDTQYF.

In its sample, this clonotype was seen once. For the CDR3, the DNA is TGTGCCAGTTGTCTGCTTGCAACTAATGAAAAACTGTTTTTT. Encoded protein: CASCLLATNEKLFF. V is TRBV19 and J is TRBJ1-4; D unresolved. V lost 8 bases and J lost 0, with 10 bases in between. The CDR3 runs to 14 residues. Germline V gives CDR1 LNHDA, CDR2 SQIVND (reference sequence).

The chain uses TRBV12-3 or TRBV12-4 and TRBJ2-3; 9 bases fit TRBD2. The CDR3 loop spans 16 amino acids. The V and J ends lost 3 bases and 0 bases, in that order; junction bases with no gene match: 4. CDR3 DNA sequence: TGTGCCAGCAGTTTCACAGCGGGAGGTAGCACAGATACGCAGTATTTT. As protein: CASSFTAGGSTDTQYF.

The table lists this clonotype with many counts. This rearrangement joins TRBV6-1 to TRBJ2-1; 7 bases match TRBD1. V trimming: 4 bases; J trimming: 12 bases; junction bases outside the gene matches: 9. Germline values: CDR1 MNHNS, CDR2 SASEGT. The CDR3 runs 13 residues. CDR3 loop: CASSAPPGQRQFF. The DNA for the CDR3 is TGTGCCAGCAGTGCCCCCCCGGGACAGAGGCAGTTCTTC.

With respect to this clonotype: A much larger clone lies a single base off, so this may be a read error. The chain recombines TRBV10-3 with TRBJ1-4, with D hard to call. This CDR3 has 13 amino acids. Germline values: CDR1 ENHRY, CDR2 SYGVKD. CDR3 DNA sequence: TGTGCCATGAGTGTACGGTTAAATGAAAAACTGTTTTTT. Translating it yields CAMSVRLNEKLFF.

In regard to this clonotype: A much larger clone lies one base from this, so it may be a read error. The chain employs TRBV7-9 and TRBJ2-5; D ambiguous. This CDR3 comprises 13 residues. V was clipped by 1 base and J by 6 bases, with 9 bases between them. Looked up from germline, CDR1 is SEHNR and CDR2 is FQNEAQ (reference sequence). The CDR3: CASSLGSEKTQYF. CDR3 DNA sequence: TGTGCCAGCAGCTTAGGGTCGGAGAAGACCCAGTACTTC.

This clonotype was recorded a few times. The CDR3 spells CASSVVDGELFF. CDR3 nucleotides: TGTGCCAGCAGCGTAGTAGACGGGGAGCTGTTTTTT. J is TRBJ2-2 and V is TRBV9; D call uncertain. There are 12 residues in the CDR3. V lost 0 bases and J 7 bases, leaving 4 bases between the germline ends. Germline V gene lookup returns CDR1 SGDLS and CDR2 YYNGEE.

Regarding this clonotype: This may be a read error: a much more frequent sequence differs by one nucleotide. The chain recombines TRBV3-1 with TRBJ1-2; no definite D call. CDR3 length: 11 amino acids. Per the germline V gene, CDR1 is LGHDT and CDR2 is YNNKEL (reference sequence). V was pared by 4 bases and J by 9 bases, with 9 bases between. In nucleotides, the CDR3 is TGTGCCAGCAGCCTCCATCGGAGCTACACCTTC. Residues: CASSLHRSYTF. Using reference TRBV3-1 and TRBJ1-2 for the parts outside the CDR3, the full variable domain is DTAVSQTPKYLVTQMGNDKSIKCEQNLGHDTMYWYKQDSKKFLKIMFSYNNKELIINETVPNRFSPKSPDKAHLNLHINSLELGDSAVYFCASSLHRSYTFGSGTRLTVV.

As regards this clonotype: A much bigger clone sits one base away, suggesting this may be a read error. The rearrangement joins TRBV2 to TRBJ1-5; D remains unclear. The germline V and J ends were trimmed by 2 bases and 4 bases, with 15 bases remaining between them. This CDR3 comprises 16 residues. Germline lookup yields CDR1 SNHLY and CDR2 FYNNEI. This CDR3 is CASSEISTRENQPQHF. CDR3 nucleotides: TGTGCCAGCAGTGAAATATCGACAAGGGAAAATCAGCCCCAGCATTTT.

This chain links TRBV2 with TRBJ2-7, with 9 positions matching TRBD1. In germline, CDR1 is SNHLY, CDR2 FYNNEI. J lost 2 bases, V lost 4 bases, and 6 bases had no gene match. CDR3 length: 15 residues. CDR3 nucleotides: TGTGCCAGCAGTGCCCGGACAGGGGAACCCTACGAGCAGTACTTC. Its protein product is CASSARTGEPYEQYF.

This clonotype was counted at least ten times. The gene calls are TRBV28 and TRBJ2-7, with D uncertain. Deletions cut 8 bases from V and 6 bases from J, with 17 bases between. The CDR3 has 13 residues. CDR1 MDHEN and CDR2 SYDVKM come from the germline V gene. CDR3 nucleotide sequence: TGTGCCAGCTCACCCCCTCATGCCCGCGAGCAGTACTTC. Its protein product is CASSPPHAREQYF.

By share of the sample, this clonotype is medium-sized. CDR3: CASRTTEKAFF. CDR3 sequence (DNA): TGTGCCAGCAGGACCACAGAGAAAGCTTTCTTT. The rearrangement links TRBV6-1 to TRBJ1-1; D gene unclear. V was shortened by 6 bases and J by 9 bases, with 11 bases between the two germline ends. The CDR3 spans 11 residues. Germline V gene sequence: CDR1 MNHNS, CDR2 SASEGT.